What follows are 19 T cell receptor beta chains derived from one specimen sequenced in a study of T cell repertoires in aging, cancer and after chemotherapy. Peripheral blood genomic DNA, not sorted cells or RNA, was the template. A mixed TRB-A/B primer pool amplified rearranged TRB by multiplex touch-down PCR. TCRdb re-derived calls from the multiplex PCR reads in MiXCR, one entry per CDR3 protein. The table records about 2,200 distinct CDR3 sequences, 33% of them present only once. Sequencing was done on a sample of blood. Every receptor here comes from a human donor with a solid tumor.

This clonotype turned up a few times. The chain has TRBV19 and TRBJ1-1; D gene uncertain. V dropped 4 bases and J dropped 1 base, with 7 bases sitting between them. Germline-derived CDR1 and CDR2 are LNHDA and SQIVND (reference sequence). This CDR3 comprises 13 residues. The CDR3 here is CASSTRWNTEAFF. The CDR3 bases are TGTGCCAGTAGTACCCGGTGGAACACTGAAGCTTTCTTT.

This clonotype was detected a few times. The V call is TRBV11-3, the J call TRBJ2-7; TRBD1 aligns across 8 bases. CDR3 size: 15 residues. The V gene end was trimmed by 3 bases and the J gene end by 4 bases; junction bases not matched to a gene: 8. Germline V gives CDR1 SGHNT, CDR2 YENEEA. The CDR3 loop is CASSFTTDRVYEQYF. CDR3 bases: TGTGCCAGCAGCTTTACTACGGACAGGGTATACGAGCAGTACTTC.

V and J are TRBV20-1 and TRBJ2-7; tentatively, D is TRBD2 (5 bases). V dropped 0 bases and J dropped 0 bases, with 12 bases sitting between them. Germline lookup yields CDR1 DFQATT and CDR2 SNEGSKA (reference sequence). The CDR3 has 15 amino acids. CDR3 loop: CSARDLNRDSYEQYF. CDR3 bases: TGCAGTGCTAGAGATCTTAACCGGGACTCCTACGAGCAGTACTTC.

This clonotype occurred a few times. This chain links TRBV19 with TRBJ1-6; D gene ambiguous. Looked up from germline, CDR1 is LNHDA and CDR2 is SQIVND (reference sequence). V was cut by 7 bases and J by 5 bases, with 18 bases left in between. The CDR3 is made up of 16 amino acids. The CDR3 nucleotides are TGTGCCAGTAAGAAAGAGACCAACCTTAATAATTCACCCCTCCACTTT. As protein: CASKKETNLNNSPLHF.

This clonotype was seen a handful of times. The chain has TRBV27 and TRBJ2-7; D might be TRBD2 (7 bases). Looked up from germline, CDR1 is MNHEY and CDR2 is SMNVEV (reference sequence). Trimming stripped 4 bases from V and 1 base from J, with 17 bases between. The CDR3 runs to 16 residues. The CDR3 DNA follows: TGTGCCAGCAGTTCCCTTGAGGGGGGGCAATCCTACGAGCAGTACTTC. Translated, it gives CASSSLEGGQSYEQYF.

This clonotype is medium-sized (0.01 to 0.1%) by share. This chain links TRBV13 with TRBJ2-3, with a possible D match to TRBD1 (10 bases). Germline CDR1 and CDR2: PRHDT and FYEKMQ (reference sequence). V shed 5 bases and J shed 0 bases, with 27 bases lying between them. The CDR3 runs to 20 residues. The CDR3 here is CASSQSRDRGLAPSTDTQYF. CDR3 DNA sequence: TGTGCCAGCAGCCAGTCCCGGGACAGGGGACTAGCACCTAGCACAGATACGCAGTATTTT.

A few counts support this clonotype. The gene calls are TRBV20-1 and TRBJ2-3; D is unclear. CDR3 length: 15 residues. Germline CDR1 is DFQATT and CDR2 is SNEGSKA (reference sequence). Trimming pared 1 base from V and 1 base from J, leaving 12 bases between. The CDR3: CSARGPRLRTDTQYF. CDR3 bases: TGCAGTGCTAGAGGCCCTAGGCTTCGCACAGATACGCAGTATTTT.

The V and J genes are TRBV5-6 and TRBJ1-2; 8 bases match TRBD1. The junction had 14 bases not matched to a gene; V was cut back by 3 bases and J by 7 bases. The CDR3 runs to 16 residues. CDR1 SGHDT and CDR2 YYEEEE come from the germline V gene. Here the CDR3 reads CASSSHWGRGRSGYTF. As DNA, the CDR3 is TGTGCCAGCAGCTCCCACTGGGGCAGGGGGCGGAGTGGCTACACCTTC.

In this sample, this clonotype is medium-sized. The chain has TRBV29-1 and TRBJ2-1, with D perhaps TRBD2 (6 bases). CDR1 and CDR2 (germline): SQVTM, ANQGSEA. CDR3 length: 16 amino acids. With 4 bases removed from V and 2 bases from J, the gap between germline ends came to 18 bases. DNA of the CDR3: TGCAGCGTTGGGGAGGTAGCCGGGAGAGCCTACAATGAGCAGTTCTTC. It encodes CSVGEVAGRAYNEQFF.

A few counts support this clonotype. The CDR3 here is CASRGTGGIQPQHF. The CDR3 nucleotides are TGTGCCAGCAGAGGGACAGGGGGTATTCAGCCCCAGCATTTT. The chain uses TRBV6-1 and TRBJ1-5; TRBD1 matches at 11 bases. Germline trimming cut 6 bases from V and 6 bases from J; bases unmatched to any gene: 4. The CDR3 spans 14 residues. Germline CDR1 reads MNHNS; CDR2 reads SASEGT.

Within the sample, this clonotype is medium-sized (0.01 to 0.1%). This chain links TRBV18 with TRBJ2-1; 7 bases align to TRBD1. CDR1 is KGHSH, CDR2 LQKENI, per germline. The J segment lost 3 bases and the V segment lost 5 bases, leaving 4 bases of the junction unmatched. The CDR3 is 14 amino acids. CDR3 residues: CASSTTGYYNEQFF. CDR3 coding DNA: TGTGCCAGCTCAACGACAGGGTACTACAATGAGCAGTTCTTC.

The CDR3 coding sequence is TGCGCCAGCAGCCACCAGATAGGGGAGGTTCGGGAGCAGTACTTC. It encodes CASSHQIGEVREQYF. The genes are TRBV4-1 and TRBJ2-7; possible D gene TRBD2, 6 bases. V was trimmed by 3 bases and J by 7 bases, leaving 19 bases between them. The germline CDR1 and CDR2 sequences are MGHRA and YSYEKL. The CDR3 runs 15 residues.

The chain carries TRBV7-2 and TRBJ2-5; D ambiguous. Germline V gene lookup returns CDR1 SGHTA and CDR2 FQGNSA. The CDR3 runs 15 residues. Trimming cost V 5 bases and J 1 base, with 14 bases left between them. CDR3 residues: CASSPAFGPQETQYF. CDR3 nucleotides: TGTGCCAGCAGCCCAGCCTTCGGGCCCCAAGAGACCCAGTACTTC.

The chain combines TRBV18 with TRBJ2-3; the match to TRBD2 covers 7 bases. With 3 bases clipped from V and 3 bases from J, the junction kept 9 bases outside the gene matches. The V gene's germline CDR1 is KGHSH and CDR2 LQKENI. The CDR3 spans 16 residues. The CDR3 nucleotides are TGTGCCAGCTCACCCCAACTAGCGCTCCAAACAGATACGCAGTATTTT. Translation gives CASSPQLALQTDTQYF.

This chain joins TRBV30 and TRBJ2-7, with unresolved D. This CDR3 is built from 14 residues. In germline, CDR1 is GTSNPN, CDR2 SVGIG (reference sequence). V lost 0 bases, J lost 2 bases, and 11 bases lay in between. Here the CDR3 reads CAWSVFASTYEQYF. The DNA for the CDR3 is TGTGCCTGGAGTGTATTCGCTTCCACCTACGAGCAGTACTTC.

This chain uses TRBV5-5 with TRBJ2-3; a possible D gene is TRBD1 (5 bases). V shed 4 bases and J shed 4 bases, with 16 bases lying between them. CDR1 is SGHKS and CDR2 is YYEKEE in the germline V gene (reference sequence). CDR3 length equals 15 residues. Here the CDR3 reads CASSGRQGGADTQYF. In DNA form, the CDR3 reads TGTGCCAGCAGCGGAAGGCAGGGTGGTGCAGATACGCAGTATTTT.

In its sample, this clonotype was seen a few times. The V call is TRBV5-6, the J call TRBJ1-3; D unresolved. Trimming left V 1 base short and J 0 bases short, with 5 bases between. From germline, CDR1 is SGHDT and CDR2 YYEEEE. This CDR3 contains 14 residues. CDR3 loop: CASSLTLSGNTIYF. The DNA of the CDR3 is TGTGCCAGCAGCTTGACCCTCTCTGGAAACACCATATATTTT. The full variable domain, rest sourced from reference TRBV5-6 and TRBJ1-3, is DAGVTQSPTHLIKTRGQQVTLRCSPKSGHDTVSWYQQALGQGPQFIFQYYEEEERQRGNFPDRFSGHQFPNYSSELNVNALLLGDSALYLCASSLTLSGNTIYFGEGSWLTVV.

The chain recombines TRBV12-3 or TRBV12-4 with TRBJ1-1, with TRBD1 matching 10 bases. V shed 3 bases, J shed 0 bases, and the junction held 16 bases outside the gene matches. The CDR3 length is 20 residues. The CDR3: CASSFGLGQGKGRMNTEAFF. For the CDR3, the DNA is TGTGCCAGCAGTTTTGGCCTGGGACAGGGGAAAGGGAGGATGAACACTGAAGCTTTCTTT.

This sequence joins TRBV5-6 and TRBJ2-3; 9 positions agree with TRBD1. J lost 6 bases, V lost 4 bases, and 6 bases had no gene match. Germline CDR1 and CDR2: SGHDT and YYEEEE. CDR3 length equals 14 residues. The CDR3: CASSQDRGFDTQYF. CDR3 nucleotides: TGTGCCAGCAGCCAGGACAGGGGATTCGATACGCAGTATTTT.